The present TCR beta chain was sequenced within a study of early T cells in non-severe SARS-CoV-2 infection. Turning to the study itself: Alpha and beta chains were unpaired, from unsorted whole-blood bulk RNA.

Study results and limitations: Private and CD4 specificities were missed by VDJdb matching, skewed to anti-spike CD8.

Comment on this clonotype: The target antigen is unknown.

The CDR3 loop spans 19 amino acids. Tagging with unique molecular identifiers was applied to individual cDNA molecules. TCRdb re-called the 5' RACE reads through MiXCR, storing one row per CDR3 protein. The table lists about 80,000 distinct CDR3 sequences, 16% of them singletons, with about 3.1% in the top ten. This sequence joins TRBV21-1 and TRBJ2-5; the DNA was not compared with TRBD1, the D call given in the table. TRBV21-1 is a documented pseudogene. Sample: whole blood. The sequence came from an adult who was a healthcare worker with PCR-confirmed SARS-CoV-2 infection or an uninfected control (not recorded which). CDR3 residues: CASSKAQRGQGSSEETQYF. The CDR3 bases are TGTGCCAGCAGCAAAGCGCAACGAGGACAGGGGAGTTCCGAAGAGACCCAGTACTTC.